A single sample gave rise to the 16 T cell receptor beta chains below, sequenced in a study of lymphopenia after photon versus proton radiotherapy. Profiled with immunoSEQ multiplex PCR; TCRdb holds only in-frame clones, not every one. The data contain about 27,000 clones, roughly 87% of them seen just once; the ten biggest clones take up around a fifth. The sample in question was peripheral blood, obtained from a patient treated with photon-based radiotherapy. The source is a middle-aged man with gastric cancer.

J is TRBJ1-6 and V is TRBV5-4; D is undetermined. Trimming removed 5 bases from V and 9 bases from J, with 12 bases in between. The CDR3 is 13 residues long. Per germline, CDR1 SGHNT and CDR2 YYREEE (reference sequence). The CDR3 is CASSQTSGSPLHF. In DNA form, the CDR3 reads TGTGCCAGCAGTCAAACAAGCGGTTCACCCCTCCACTTT.

The CDR3 is CASSISSGGPTDTQYF. CDR3 bases: TGTGCCAGCAGCATTTCTAGCGGGGGGCCCACAGATACGCAGTATTTT. This sequence joins TRBV5-6 and TRBJ2-3, with 11 bases fitting TRBD2. The CDR3 totals 16 residues. Per the germline V gene, CDR1 is SGHDT and CDR2 is YYEEEE. Trimming took 4 bases from V and 2 from J; bases not matched to a gene: 6.

The chain has TRBV30 and TRBJ1-1; 8 bases align to TRBD1. The J segment lost 1 base and the V segment lost 3 bases, leaving 4 bases of the junction unmatched. Germline loops: CDR1 GTSNPN, CDR2 SVGIG (reference sequence). CDR3 size: 14 residues. This chain's CDR3 is CAWRRGQANTEAFF. DNA for the CDR3: TGTGCCTGGAGGCGGGGACAGGCGAACACTGAAGCTTTCTTT.

The rearrangement links TRBV6-6 to TRBJ1-2; the D gene is possibly TRBD1 (5 bases). V lost 2 bases, J lost 9 bases, and 16 bases lay in between. This CDR3 spans 14 amino acids. Per the germline V gene, CDR1 is MNHNY and CDR2 is SVGAGI (reference sequence). The CDR3 DNA reads as TGTGCCAGCAGTTACCTCACAGGCGGAGGTAGCTACACCTTC. This translates into CASSYLTGGGSYTF.

This clone appeared a single time. The V call is TRBV6-6, the J call TRBJ1-3, with D unclear. Per germline, CDR1 MNHNY and CDR2 SVGAGI (reference sequence). The CDR3 has 13 amino acids. Trimming cost V 7 bases and J 4 bases, with 11 bases left between them. Here the CDR3 DNA reads TGTGCCAGCACCGTAGGAGCAGGAAACACCATATATTTT. Translating gives CASTVGAGNTIYF.

This clone was recorded once. This rearrangement joins TRBV7-8 to TRBJ1-1; maybe TRBD1 (6 bases). This CDR3 is built from 13 residues. The germline V gene has CDR1 SGHVS and CDR2 FQNEAQ. V was trimmed by 4 bases and J by 8 bases, leaving 14 bases between them. CDR3: CASSSRGGWEAFF. The DNA for the CDR3 is TGTGCCAGCAGCTCAAGGGGGGGCTGGGAAGCTTTCTTT.

The J gene is TRBJ1-3, the V gene TRBV7-9; TRBD1 is a possible D gene (5 bases). Trimming stripped 5 bases from V and 0 bases from J, with 14 bases between. Germline CDR1 reads SEHNR; CDR2 reads FQNEAQ (reference sequence). CDR3 length: 16 residues. CDR3 DNA sequence: TGTGCCAGCAGCCCATCGGGGGGGAGCTCTGGAAACACCATATATTTT. Translating it yields CASSPSGGSSGNTIYF. Based on the CDR3 plus reference TRBV7-9 and TRBJ1-3, the full variable domain is DTGVSQNPRHKITKRGQNVTFRCDPISEHNRLYWYRQTLGQGPEFLTYFQNEAQLEKSRLLSDRFSAERPKGSFSTLEIQRTEQGDSAMYLCASSPSGGSSGNTIYFGEGSWLTVV.

The chain recombines TRBV11-2 with TRBJ2-3, with TRBD2 as a possible D gene (6 bases). Trimming left V 4 bases short and J 10 bases short, with 9 bases between. The CDR3 consists of 11 residues. Germline CDR1 reads SGHAT; CDR2 reads FQNNGV. The CDR3 loop is CASSSTSAQYF. The CDR3 DNA sequence: TGTGCCAGCAGCTCGACTAGTGCGCAGTATTTT.

CDR3 loop: CASSWEDRGRDIQYF. The CDR3 DNA sequence: TGTGCCAGCAGTTGGGAAGACCGGGGACGGGACATTCAGTACTTC. The V gene is TRBV6-6, the J gene TRBJ2-4; D possibly matches TRBD1 or TRBD2 (5 bases each). The CDR3 covers 15 residues. Trimming removed 4 bases from V and 8 bases from J, with 18 bases in between. Per germline, CDR1 MNHNY and CDR2 SVGAGI (reference sequence).

The J gene is TRBJ2-7, the V gene TRBV4-3; a possible D gene is TRBD1 (5 bases). The germline V and J ends were trimmed by 0 bases and 0 bases, with 12 bases remaining between them. The CDR3 is 16 residues long. The germline CDR1 and CDR2 sequences are LGHNA and YSLEER. The CDR3 DNA reads as TGCGCCAGCAGCCAAGACCAGGGCCGTGGCTCCTACGAGCAGTACTTC. Protein product: CASSQDQGRGSYEQYF.

The gene calls are TRBV5-6 and TRBJ2-5; D is undetermined. Germline values: CDR1 SGHDT, CDR2 YYEEEE. V was cut by 0 bases and J by 5 bases, with 2 bases left in between. The CDR3 extends over 11 amino acids. In nucleotides, the CDR3 is TGTGCCAGCAGCTTGGATGAGACCCAGTACTTC. Translating gives CASSLDETQYF.

V usage is TRBV15 and J usage is TRBJ1-4; D call uncertain. Germline CDR1 and CDR2: LNHNV and YYDKDF (reference sequence). V lost 0 bases and J lost 11, with 10 bases in between. This CDR3 is built from 13 residues. The CDR3, as DNA: TGTGCCACCAGCAGAGATGGAGGGTCGAAACTGTTTTTT. It is translated as CATSRDGGSKLFF.

J is TRBJ2-3 and V is TRBV30; 9 bases are a match to TRBD1. The ends lost 5 bases at V and 1 base at J; junction bases unmatched: 4. The CDR3 has 14 residues. Per the germline V gene, CDR1 is GTSNPN and CDR2 is SVGIG (reference sequence). This CDR3 is CAWATGGGTDTQYF. CDR3 DNA sequence: TGTGCCTGGGCGACAGGGGGAGGCACAGATACGCAGTATTTT.

The chain uses TRBV19 and TRBJ2-1; D gene uncertain. Germline loops: CDR1 LNHDA, CDR2 SQIVND (reference sequence). V lost 1 base, J lost 8 bases, and 15 bases lay in between. CDR3 length: 15 amino acids. The CDR3 region has the DNA TGTGCCAGTAGTATAGGAGGCTTACCACCGGATGAGCAGTTCTTC. This codes for CASSIGGLPPDEQFF.

V is TRBV29-1 and J is TRBJ1-2, with D hard to call. Germline CDR1 reads SQVTM; CDR2 reads ANQGSEA. CDR3 length: 13 amino acids. V lost 2 bases, J lost 8 bases, and 15 bases lay in between. The CDR3 sequence: CSVEWSGVMGYTF. The CDR3 nucleotides read TGCAGCGTTGAATGGTCCGGGGTCATGGGCTACACCTTC.

This clone turned up a few times. This rearrangement joins TRBV19 to TRBJ1-5, with TRBD1 matching over 8 bases. CDR3 length: 14 amino acids. The germline V gene has CDR1 LNHDA and CDR2 SQIVND (reference sequence). V dropped 6 bases and J dropped 6; count of bases not matched to a gene: 7. CDR3 sequence: CASSFGQGRQPQHF. CDR3 DNA sequence: TGTGCCAGTAGCTTCGGACAGGGCCGTCAGCCCCAGCATTTT.